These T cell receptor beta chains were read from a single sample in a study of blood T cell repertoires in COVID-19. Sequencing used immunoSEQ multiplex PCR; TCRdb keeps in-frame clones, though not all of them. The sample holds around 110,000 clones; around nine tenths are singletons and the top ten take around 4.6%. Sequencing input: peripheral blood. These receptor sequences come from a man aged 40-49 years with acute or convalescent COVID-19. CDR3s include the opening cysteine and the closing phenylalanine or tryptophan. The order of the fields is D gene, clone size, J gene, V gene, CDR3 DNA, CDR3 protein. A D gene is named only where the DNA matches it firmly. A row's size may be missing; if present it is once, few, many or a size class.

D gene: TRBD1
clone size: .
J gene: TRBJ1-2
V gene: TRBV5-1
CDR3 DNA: TGCGCCAGCAGCTCTACAGGGGCAGGCTATGGCTACACCTTC
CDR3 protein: CASSSTGAGYGYTF

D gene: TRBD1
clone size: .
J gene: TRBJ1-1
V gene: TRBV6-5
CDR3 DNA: TGTGCCAGCAGCTCAGGACAGGGAGTCACTGAAGCTTTCTTT
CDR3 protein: CASSSGQGVTEAFF

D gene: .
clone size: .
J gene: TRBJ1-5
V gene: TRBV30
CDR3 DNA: TGTGCCTGGAGTCCAGGGTTATTTGGCAATCAGCCCCAGCATTTT
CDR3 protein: CAWSPGLFGNQPQHF

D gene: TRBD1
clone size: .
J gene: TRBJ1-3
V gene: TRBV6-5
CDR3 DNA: TGTGCCAGCAGCTACACAGGGGACTCTGGAAACACCATATATTTT
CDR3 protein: CASSYTGDSGNTIYF

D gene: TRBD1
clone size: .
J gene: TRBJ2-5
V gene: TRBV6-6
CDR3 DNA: TGTGCCAGCAGTTACTCAGACAGGGGAGAGACCCAGTACTTC
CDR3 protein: CASSYSDRGETQYF

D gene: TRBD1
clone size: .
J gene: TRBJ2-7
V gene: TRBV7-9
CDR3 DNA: TGTGCCAGCAGCATAACAGGGGTGGGTGAGCAGTACTTC
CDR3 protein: CASSITGVGEQYF

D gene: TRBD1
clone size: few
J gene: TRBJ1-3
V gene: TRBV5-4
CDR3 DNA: TGTGCCAGCAGCCTACGATCGACAGGGGTGAGCTCTGGAAACACCATATATTTT
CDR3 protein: CASSLRSTGVSSGNTIYF

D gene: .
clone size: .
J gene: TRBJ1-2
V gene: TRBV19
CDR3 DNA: TGTGCCAGTAGTGTCTTAATCTCTCAGTATAACTATGGCTACACCTTC
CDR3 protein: CASSVLISQYNYGYTF

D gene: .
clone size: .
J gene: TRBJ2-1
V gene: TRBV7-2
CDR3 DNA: TGTGCCAGCAGCTCCCCGGGCTACAATGAGCAGTTCTTC
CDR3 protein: CASSSPGYNEQFF

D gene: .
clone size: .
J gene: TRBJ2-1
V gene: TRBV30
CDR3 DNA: TGTGCCTGGAGTGTAAGGGGGAGTTACAATGAGCAGTTCTTC
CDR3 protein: CAWSVRGSYNEQFF

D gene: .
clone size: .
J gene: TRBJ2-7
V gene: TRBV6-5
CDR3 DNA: TGTGCCAGCAGCACCGATTGGCAGGCCGACGAGCAGTACTTC
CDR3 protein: CASSTDWQADEQYF

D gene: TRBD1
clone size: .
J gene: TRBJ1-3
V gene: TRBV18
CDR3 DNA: TGTGCCAGCTCACCTTCGACAGGGGCCATCTCTGGAAACACCATATATTTT
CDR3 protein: CASSPSTGAISGNTIYF

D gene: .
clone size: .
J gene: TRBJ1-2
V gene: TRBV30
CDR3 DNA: TGTGCCTGGAGCGCACAATCACCCACAGGGACCTATGGCTACACCTTC
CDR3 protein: CAWSAQSPTGTYGYTF

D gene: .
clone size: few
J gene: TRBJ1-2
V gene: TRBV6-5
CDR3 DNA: TGTGCCAGCACTAGTGCTGGGAGGGGCGGCTACACCTTC
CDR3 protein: CASTSAGRGGYTF

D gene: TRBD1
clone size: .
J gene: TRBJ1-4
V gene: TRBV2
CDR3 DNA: TGTGCCAGCAGTCCTCTACGGACAGGGTCCGAAAAACTGTTTTTT
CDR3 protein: CASSPLRTGSEKLFF

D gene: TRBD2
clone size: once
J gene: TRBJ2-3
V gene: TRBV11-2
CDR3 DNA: TGTGCCAGCAGCCCGGGACTAGCGGGGGGGCTGGATACGCAGTATTTT
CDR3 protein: CASSPGLAGGLDTQYF

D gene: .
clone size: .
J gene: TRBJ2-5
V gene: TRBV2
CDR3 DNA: TGTGCCAGCGCGTTGACAGTACAAGAGACCCAGTACTTC
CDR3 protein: CASALTVQETQYF

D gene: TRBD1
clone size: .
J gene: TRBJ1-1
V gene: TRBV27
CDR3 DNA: TGTGCCAGCAGTCACGTGACAGGGAGGTTTGAAGCTTTCTTT
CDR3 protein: CASSHVTGRFEAFF

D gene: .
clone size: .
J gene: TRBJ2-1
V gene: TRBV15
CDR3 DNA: TGTGCCACCAGCAGAGGGCACATCTCCTACAATGAGCAGTTCTTC
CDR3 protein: CATSRGHISYNEQFF

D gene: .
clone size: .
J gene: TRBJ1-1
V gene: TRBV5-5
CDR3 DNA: TGTGCCAGCAGCTTGTCTTTGTACAGCATGAACACTGAAGCTTTCTTT
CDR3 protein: CASSLSLYSMNTEAFF

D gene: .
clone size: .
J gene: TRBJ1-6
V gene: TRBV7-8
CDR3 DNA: TGTGCCAGCAGCTTAGTAGGAGATGGGGCAGGGCGACATTCACCCCTCCACTTT
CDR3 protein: CASSLVGDGAGRHSPLHF

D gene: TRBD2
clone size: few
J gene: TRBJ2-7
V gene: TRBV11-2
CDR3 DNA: TGTGCCAGCAGCTTAGCTAGCGGGCTTTACGAGCAGTACTTC
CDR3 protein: CASSLASGLYEQYF

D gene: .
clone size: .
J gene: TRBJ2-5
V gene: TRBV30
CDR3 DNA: TGTGCCTGGGACGGGACTCGAGGGCAAGAGACCCAGTACTTC
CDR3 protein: CAWDGTRGQETQYF

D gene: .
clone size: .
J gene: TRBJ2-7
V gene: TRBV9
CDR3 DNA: TGTGCCAGCAGCGTAGGACCTCGTAGGGGGGAGCAGTACTTC
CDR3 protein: CASSVGPRRGEQYF

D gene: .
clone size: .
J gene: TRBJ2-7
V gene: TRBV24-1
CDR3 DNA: TGTGCCACCAGTGATTTGGTACAGGTACCGCACGAGCAGTACTTC
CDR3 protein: CATSDLVQVPHEQYF

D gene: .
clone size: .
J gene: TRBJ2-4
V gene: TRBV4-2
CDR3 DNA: TGTGCCAGCAGCCAAGATCCGGTGACAGGGACGGGAGGGAACATTCAGTACTTC
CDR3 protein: CASSQDPVTGTGGNIQYF

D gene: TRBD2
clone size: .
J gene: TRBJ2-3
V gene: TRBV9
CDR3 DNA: TGTGCCAGCAGCGTAGATCTAAGTGGCGGGGGGCCAATAGATACGCAGTATTTT
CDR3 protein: CASSVDLSGGGPIDTQYF

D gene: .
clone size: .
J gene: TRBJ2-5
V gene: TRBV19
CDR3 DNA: TGTGCCAGTAGTATTACAGGGCAGGAGACCCAGTACTTC
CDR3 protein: CASSITGQETQYF

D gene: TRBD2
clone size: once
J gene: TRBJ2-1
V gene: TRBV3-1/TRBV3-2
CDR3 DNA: TGTGCCAGCAGCCGAGATAGCGGGGGGGCCCGTGAGCAGTTCTTC
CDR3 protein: CASSRDSGGAREQFF

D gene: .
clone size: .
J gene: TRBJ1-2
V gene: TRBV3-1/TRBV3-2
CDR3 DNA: TGTGCCAGCAGCCAAGATCCAAGGGGCGCGGAGGGCTACACCTTC
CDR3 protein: CASSQDPRGAEGYTF

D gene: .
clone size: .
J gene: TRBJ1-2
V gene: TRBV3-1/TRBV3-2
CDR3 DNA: TGTGCCAGCAGCCAAGTCGGGACACCTGCTAACTATGGCTACACCTTC
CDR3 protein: CASSQVGTPANYGYTF

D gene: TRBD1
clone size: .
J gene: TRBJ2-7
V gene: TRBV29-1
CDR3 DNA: TGCAGCGTTAGTATGGGGGACAGGATTAGGCAGTACTTC
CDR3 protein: CSVSMGDRIRQYF

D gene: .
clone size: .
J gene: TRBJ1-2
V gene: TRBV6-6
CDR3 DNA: TGTGCCAGCAGGCGGACCGGGACTAGTAAGGGCTACACCTTC
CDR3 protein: CASRRTGTSKGYTF

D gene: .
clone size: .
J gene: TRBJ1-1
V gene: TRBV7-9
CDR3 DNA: TGTGCCAGCAGCTTAGGGGGGCCCACTGAAGCTTTCTTT
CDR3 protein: CASSLGGPTEAFF

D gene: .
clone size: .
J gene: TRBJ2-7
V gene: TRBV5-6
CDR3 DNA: TGTGCCAGCAGCTTGTCCGGGGGGCGGTACGAGCAGTACTTC
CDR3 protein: CASSLSGGRYEQYF

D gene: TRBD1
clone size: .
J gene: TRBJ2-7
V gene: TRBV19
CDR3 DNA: TGTGCCATTCTACAGGGGCCCTCCTACGAGCAGTACTTC
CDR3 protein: CAILQGPSYEQYF

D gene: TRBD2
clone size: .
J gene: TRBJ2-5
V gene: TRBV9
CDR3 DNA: TGTGCCACCCGTCCGGGACTAGCGGGAGTAGAGACCCAGTACTTC
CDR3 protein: CATRPGLAGVETQYF

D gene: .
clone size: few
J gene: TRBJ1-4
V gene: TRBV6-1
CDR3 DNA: TGTGCCAGCAGTGACCCAGGGACTAATGAAAAACTGTTTTTT
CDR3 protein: CASSDPGTNEKLFF

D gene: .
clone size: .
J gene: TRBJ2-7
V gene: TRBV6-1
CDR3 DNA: TGTGCCAGCGGAAGACAGATTGGCTCCTACGAGCAGTACTTC
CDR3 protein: CASGRQIGSYEQYF

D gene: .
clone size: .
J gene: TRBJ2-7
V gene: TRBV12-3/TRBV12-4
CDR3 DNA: TGTGCCAGCGGCAGAGGCGGCTACGAGCAGTACTTC
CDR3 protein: CASGRGGYEQYF

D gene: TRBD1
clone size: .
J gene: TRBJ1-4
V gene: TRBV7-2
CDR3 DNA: TGTGCCAGCAGCACCACAGGGGTGGGAGAAGAAAAACTGTTTTTT
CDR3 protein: CASSTTGVGEEKLFF

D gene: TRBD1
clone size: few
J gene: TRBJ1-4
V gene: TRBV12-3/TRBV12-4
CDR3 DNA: TGTGCCAGCAGCGGGACAGGAGCCCTGTTTTTT
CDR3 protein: CASSGTGALFF

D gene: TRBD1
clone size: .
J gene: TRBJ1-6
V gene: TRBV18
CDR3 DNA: TGTGCCAGCTCACCGGGGACAGGGTCTAATTCACCCCTCCACTTT
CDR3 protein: CASSPGTGSNSPLHF

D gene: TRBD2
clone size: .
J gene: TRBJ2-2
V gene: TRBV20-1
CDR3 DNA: TGCAGTGCTAGTATCCCCGGGCGGGGGGCTAACACCGGGGAGCTGTTTTTT
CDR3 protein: CSASIPGRGANTGELFF

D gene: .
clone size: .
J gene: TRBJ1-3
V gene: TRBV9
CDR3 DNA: TGTGCCAGCAGCCCCGCGGGTGCCTCTGGAAACACCATATATTTT
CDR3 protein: CASSPAGASGNTIYF

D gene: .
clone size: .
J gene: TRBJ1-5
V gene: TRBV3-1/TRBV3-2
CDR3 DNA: TGTGCCAGCAGCCAAGGGCACAGTAGCAATCAGCCCCAGCATTTT
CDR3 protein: CASSQGHSSNQPQHF

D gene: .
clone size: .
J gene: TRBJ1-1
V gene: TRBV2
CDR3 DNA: TGTGCCAGCAGTTTACAGGGCCTAACAGTTAACACTGAAGCTTTCTTT
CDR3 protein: CASSLQGLTVNTEAFF

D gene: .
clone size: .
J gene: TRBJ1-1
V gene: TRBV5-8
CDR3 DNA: TGTGCCAGCAGCTGGGGTGCGGGGGGGAACACTGAAGCTTTCTTT
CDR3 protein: CASSWGAGGNTEAFF

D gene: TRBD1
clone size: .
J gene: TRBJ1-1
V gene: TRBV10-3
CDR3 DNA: TGTGCCATTTCGATGGACAGGGGTGACACTGAAGCTTTCTTT
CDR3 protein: CAISMDRGDTEAFF

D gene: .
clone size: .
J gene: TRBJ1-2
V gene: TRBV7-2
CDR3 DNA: TGTGCCAGCAGCGCTCCAGGGAGGTTTGAGCCTAACTATGGCTACACCTTC
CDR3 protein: CASSAPGRFEPNYGYTF

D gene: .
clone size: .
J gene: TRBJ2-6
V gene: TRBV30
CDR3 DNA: TGTGCCTGGAGGGTTACTAACTCTGGGGCCAACGTCCTGACTTTC
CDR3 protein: CAWRVTNSGANVLTF

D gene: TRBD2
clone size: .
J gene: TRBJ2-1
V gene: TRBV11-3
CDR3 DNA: TGTGCCAGCAGCTTAGGCGGGAGGGCCCATAGTGAGCAGTTCTTC
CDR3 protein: CASSLGGRAHSEQFF

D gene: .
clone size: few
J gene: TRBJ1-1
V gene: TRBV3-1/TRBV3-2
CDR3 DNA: TGTGCCAGCAGCCAAGAGCGACAGAACACTGAAGCTTTCTTT
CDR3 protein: CASSQERQNTEAFF

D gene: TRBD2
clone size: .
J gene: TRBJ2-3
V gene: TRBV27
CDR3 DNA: TGTGCCAGCAGTTTTATGAGGGGAGGGGATACGCAGTATTTT
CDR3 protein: CASSFMRGGDTQYF

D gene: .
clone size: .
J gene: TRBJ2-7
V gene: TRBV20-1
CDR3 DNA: TGCAGTGCTAGTGGTCCGGGTCTCGACGAGCAGTACTTC
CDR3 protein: CSASGPGLDEQYF